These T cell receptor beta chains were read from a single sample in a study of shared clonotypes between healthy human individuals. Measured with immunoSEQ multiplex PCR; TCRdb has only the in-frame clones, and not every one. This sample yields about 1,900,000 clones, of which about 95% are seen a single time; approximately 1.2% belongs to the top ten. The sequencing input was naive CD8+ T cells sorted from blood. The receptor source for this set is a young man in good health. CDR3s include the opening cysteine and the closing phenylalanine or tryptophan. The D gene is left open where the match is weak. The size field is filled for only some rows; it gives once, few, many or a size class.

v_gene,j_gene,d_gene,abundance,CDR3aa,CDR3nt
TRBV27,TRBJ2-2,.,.,CASSLLGAGNTGELFF,TGTGCCAGCAGTTTATTGGGCGCAGGGAACACCGGGGAGCTGTTTTTT
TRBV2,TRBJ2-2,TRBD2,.,CASSDGGRGSLNTGELFF,TGTGCCAGCAGTGATGGCGGGAGAGGCAGTTTGAACACCGGGGAGCTGTTTTTT
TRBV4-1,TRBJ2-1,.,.,CASSWEGGAGDEQFF,TGCGCCAGCAGTTGGGAGGGGGGGGCCGGTGATGAGCAGTTCTTC
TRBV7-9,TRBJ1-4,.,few,CASSLVAAPSGSEKLFF,TGTGCCAGCAGCTTAGTAGCCGCCCCGTCGGGGAGTGAAAAACTGTTTTTT
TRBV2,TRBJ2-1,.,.,CASSEGRVREQFF,TGTGCCAGCAGTGAAGGTCGCGTGAGGGAGCAGTTCTTC
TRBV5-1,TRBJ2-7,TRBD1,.,CASSPWTGYEQYF,TGCGCCAGCAGCCCATGGACAGGCTACGAGCAGTACTTC
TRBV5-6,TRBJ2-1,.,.,CASSSPLRDSGTYNEQFF,TGTGCCAGCAGCTCCCCCCTTAGGGACAGCGGGACCTACAATGAGCAGTTCTTC
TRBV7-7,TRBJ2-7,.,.,CASSSTLVPPYEQYF,TGTGCTAGCAGCTCCACATTAGTCCCCCCGTACGAGCAGTACTTC
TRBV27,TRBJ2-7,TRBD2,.,CASNLAGGPSEQYF,TGTGCCAGCAATCTAGCGGGAGGGCCTTCCGAGCAGTACTTC
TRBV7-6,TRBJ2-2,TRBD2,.,CASSQLAGGTTGELFF,TGTGCCAGCAGCCAATTAGCGGGAGGAACCACCGGGGAGCTGTTTTTT
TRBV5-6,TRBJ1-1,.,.,CASGWEAFF,TGTGCCTCCGGATGGGAAGCTTTCTTT
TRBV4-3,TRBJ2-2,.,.,CASSQGWISGNTGELFF,TGCGCCAGCAGCCAAGGCTGGATTAGCGGCAACACCGGGGAGCTGTTTTTT
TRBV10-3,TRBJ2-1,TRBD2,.,CAISEGLAGNEQFF,TGTGCCATCAGTGAGGGACTAGCGGGCAATGAGCAGTTCTTC
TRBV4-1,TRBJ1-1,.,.,CASSQQALNTEAFF,TGCGCCAGCAGCCAACAGGCGTTGAACACTGAAGCTTTCTTT
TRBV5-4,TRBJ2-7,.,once,CASSFLGGNEQYF,TGTGCCAGCAGCTTCCTGGGGGGCAACGAGCAGTACTTC
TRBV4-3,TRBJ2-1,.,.,CASSQDLELEQFF,TGCGCCAGCAGCCAAGATCTGGAACTGGAGCAGTTCTTC
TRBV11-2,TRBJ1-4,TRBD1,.,CASSPGDDRVGEKLFF,TGTGCCAGCAGCCCCGGGGACGACAGGGTTGGGGAAAAACTGTTTTTT
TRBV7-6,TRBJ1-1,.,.,CASSRDSRWLITEAFF,TGTGCCAGCAGTCGGGACTCCCGGTGGTTGATCACTGAAGCTTTCTTT
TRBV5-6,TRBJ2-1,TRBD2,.,CASSLALAGAYNEQFF,TGTGCCAGCAGCTTGGCTCTAGCGGGGGCCTACAATGAGCAGTTCTTC
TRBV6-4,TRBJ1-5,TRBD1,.,CASSTNDRAYSNQPQHF,TGTGCCAGCAGCACGAATGACAGGGCCTATAGCAATCAGCCCCAGCATTTT
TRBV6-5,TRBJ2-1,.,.,CASSQTFTLEQFF,TGTGCCAGCAGTCAAACTTTTACACTTGAGCAGTTCTTC
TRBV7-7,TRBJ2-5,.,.,CASSLGPASGIEETQYF,TGTGCTAGCAGCCTCGGACCCGCCAGCGGAATCGAAGAGACCCAGTACTTC